The 3 T cell receptor beta chains in this list originate from one sample, sequenced in a study of T cells after yellow fever vaccination (dated by TCRdb to about 2019). Preparation of the library involved 5' RACE. Instrument used: Illumina HiSeq 2500. TCRdb ran its own pipeline on the public reads, namely fastp trimming at Q25 and MiXCR clone calling, and kept in-frame beta chains. CDR3 protein sequences are deduplicated, and each keeps its most common genes and DNA. The table for this sample lists about 10,000 distinct CDR3 sequences; 4% to 6% of them were counted only once. The ten largest clonotypes hold 1.6% of the sample. In the paper's terms, the treatment or condition label means: live attenuated yellow fever vaccine strain. Material: PBMCs, either bulk or a sorted T-cell subset (CD4+, CD8+, memory, or dextramer-sorted; not recorded which), obtained around 15 days after the first yellow fever vaccination. These receptors were taken from a man between 18 and 29 years old who received the YFV17D yellow fever vaccine.

This clonotype is termed medium-sized. The chain uses TRBV12-3 or TRBV12-4 and TRBJ2-1; D is perhaps TRBD2 (5 bases). Trimming left V 5 bases short and J 7 bases short, with 15 bases between. The CDR3 totals 14 residues. The DNA of the CDR3 is TGTGCCAGCAGTACGCAAGGCCCGGGGAATGAGCAGTTCTTC. It is translated as CASSTQGPGNEQFF.

This clonotype was counted many times. The chain recombines TRBV19 with TRBJ2-3; TRBD1 agrees at 8 bases. From germline, CDR1 is LNHDA and CDR2 SQIVND (reference sequence). This CDR3 is 13 amino acids long. J was trimmed by 4 bases and V by 8 bases; bases with no gene match: 5. CDR3 coding DNA: TGTGCCAGTCGACAGGGGCCCTCAGATACGCAGTATTTT. Residues: CASRQGPSDTQYF.

This clonotype was observed a single time. The chain couples TRBV3-1 to TRBJ2-3; D call uncertain. Germline V gives CDR1 LGHDT, CDR2 YNNKEL (reference sequence). CDR3 size: 15 residues. The germline V and J ends were trimmed by 11 bases and 3 bases, with 21 bases remaining between them. CDR3 loop: CASCQPYTWTDTQYF. In nucleotides, the CDR3 is TGTGCCTCCTGCCAGCCCTACACTTGGACAGATACGCAGTATTTT.